This entry lists 32 T cell receptor beta chains sequenced from one sample in a study of T cell responses to AZD1222 COVID-19 vaccine. The repertoire was sequenced with immunoSEQ multiplex PCR; TCRdb's copy has only in-frame clones and lacks some. This sample has about 170,000 clones, with around 88% found just once. This specimen consisted of peripheral blood, obtained 28 days after the second AZD1222 dose. Every receptor here comes from an adult who received the AZD1222 COVID-19 vaccine.

CDR3 protein: CASSPLGAGGYTF. In DNA, the CDR3 is TGTGCCAGCAGCCCTCTGGGGGCGGGAGGCTACACCTTC. The chain links TRBV7-9 to TRBJ1-2, with D perhaps TRBD1 (6 bases). This CDR3 region has 13 residues. Germline CDR1 reads SEHNR; CDR2 reads FQNEAQ (reference sequence). V was pared by 5 bases and J by 8 bases, with 15 bases between.

V gene TRBV7-9 combines with J gene TRBJ1-2; D remains unclear. Looked up from germline, CDR1 is SEHNR and CDR2 is FQNEAQ (reference sequence). The length of the CDR3 is 15 residues. The V end was cut by 5 bases, the J end by 6 bases, with 19 bases between. This chain's CDR3 is CASSPIGVVPNGYTF. The CDR3, as DNA: TGTGCCAGCAGCCCAATCGGTGTTGTACCCAATGGCTACACCTTC.

The chain uses TRBV19 and TRBJ2-7; D call uncertain. The CDR3 runs to 15 residues. Between the trimmed V and J ends, which lost 3 bases and 3 bases, there was a span of 15 bases. Per the germline V gene, CDR1 is LNHDA and CDR2 is SQIVND (reference sequence). The CDR3 region is CASSMGITPGYEQYF. In DNA form, the CDR3 reads TGTGCCAGTAGTATGGGCATTACTCCTGGCTACGAGCAGTACTTC. Full variable domain (outside the CDR3, taken from reference TRBV19 and TRBJ2-7): DGGITQSPKYLFRKEGQNVTLSCEQNLNHDAMYWYRQDPGQGLRLIYYSQIVNDFQKGDIAEGYSVSREKKESFPLTVTSAQKNPTAFYLCASSMGITPGYEQYFGPGTRLTVT.

This chain uses TRBV19 with TRBJ2-2; D is tentatively TRBD1 or TRBD2 (5 bases each). V lost 3 bases, J lost 7 bases, and 9 bases lay in between. The CDR3 is 13 amino acids. CDR1 is LNHDA and CDR2 is SQIVND in the germline V gene (reference sequence). The DNA for the CDR3 is TGTGCCAGTAGTATTTTGGGGGTCGGGGAGCTGTTTTTT. Protein sequence: CASSILGVGELFF.

This clone was observed a few times. The rearrangement uses TRBV4-2 and TRBJ2-7; D unresolved. Germline CDR1 is LGHNA and CDR2 is YNFKEQ. The V end lost 1 base, the J end lost 3 bases, and 4 bases lay between the germline ends. The length of the CDR3 is 12 residues. Written as DNA, the CDR3 is TGTGCCAGCAGCCAAGGCGTCTACGAGCAGTACTTC. Translated, it gives CASSQGVYEQYF.

This clone was seen a few times. CDR3 sequence reads: CAITEDRTYGYTF. CDR3 sequence (DNA): TGTGCCATCACCGAGGACAGGACCTATGGCTACACCTTC. J is TRBJ1-2 and V is TRBV10-3, with 7 nucleotides matching TRBD1. The germline gives CDR1 ENHRY, CDR2 SYGVKD. The trim removed 7 bases at V and 4 bases at J, leaving 6 bases unmatched. CDR3 size: 13 residues.

In regard to this clone: An end of the junction does not agree with germline; a read error may underlie this. The rearrangement links TRBV5-6 to TRBJ2-6; maybe TRBD1 (6 bases). This CDR3 has 15 amino acids. CDR1 is SGHDT and CDR2 is YYEEEE in the germline V gene. CDR3 amino acids: CASSSQGIAATVLTF. CDR3 in DNA: TGTGCCAGCAGCTCACAGGGCATAGCCGCCACCGTCCTGACTTTC. Filled out from reference TRBV5-6 and TRBJ2-6, the complete variable domain reads DAGVTQSPTHLIKTRGQQVTLRCSPKSGHDTVSWYQQALGQGPQFIFQYYEEEERQRGNFPDRFSGHQFPNYSSELNVNALLLGDSALYLCASSSQGIAATVLTFGAGSRLTVL.

This chain uses TRBV5-5 with TRBJ2-7; the match to TRBD1 covers 8 bases. The trim removed 2 bases at V and 4 bases at J, leaving 8 bases unmatched. The germline gives CDR1 SGHKS, CDR2 YYEKEE (reference sequence). The CDR3 sequence is 15 residues long. The CDR3 nucleotides read TGTGCCAGCAGCTTAAAGGGACAGGACCCTTACGAGCAGTACTTC. Translating gives CASSLKGQDPYEQYF.

The chain has TRBV18 and TRBJ2-7; perhaps TRBD1 as D (6 bases). This CDR3 spans 14 amino acids. The V gene's germline CDR1 is KGHSH and CDR2 LQKENI. With 3 bases removed from V and 2 bases from J, the gap between germline ends came to 11 bases. CDR3 sequence (DNA): TGTGCCAGCTCACCCCCCGGACAGCCCTACGAGCAGTACTTC. It encodes CASSPPGQPYEQYF.

This clone was seen just once. For the CDR3, the DNA is TGTGCCAGCAGTGACGGGTTGGCTGAAGCTTTCTTT. It specifies CASSDGLAEAFF. J is TRBJ1-1 and V is TRBV6-2 or TRBV6-3; D gene ambiguous. V gave up 5 bases and J gave up 6 bases, with 10 bases separating them. Per germline, CDR1 MNHEY and CDR2 SVGEGT. The CDR3 loop spans 12 amino acids.

The gene calls are TRBV4-1 and TRBJ2-7; 7 bases are shared with TRBD1. The CDR3 totals 15 residues. Germline CDR1 is MGHRA and CDR2 is YSYEKL. V shed 4 bases and J 3 bases; nucleotides not matched to a gene: 9. CDR3 bases: TGCGCCAGCAGCCCTAGAGGGGGCGATCACTACGAGCAGTACTTC. It specifies CASSPRGGDHYEQYF.

This chain joins TRBV4-3 and TRBJ2-7, with 9 bases matching TRBD2. The CDR3 consists of 16 residues. The germline V gene encodes CDR1 LGHNA and CDR2 YSLEER. After removal of 0 bases from V and 7 bases from J, the junction contained 10 bases not matched to a gene. This chain's CDR3 is CASSQEGWLAGTEQYF. The CDR3 coding sequence is TGCGCCAGCAGCCAAGAAGGGTGGCTAGCGGGGACTGAGCAGTACTTC.

V gene TRBV9 combines with J gene TRBJ2-2, with 7 bases identical to TRBD2. The CDR3 runs to 16 residues. CDR1 is SGDLS, CDR2 YYNGEE, per germline. With V trimmed by 0 bases and J by 6 bases, 8 bases remained unmatched. The CDR3 spells CASSVESGASSGELFF. CDR3 nucleotides: TGTGCCAGCAGCGTAGAAAGCGGGGCTTCATCCGGGGAGCTGTTTTTT.

The CDR3 spells CASTHDGGNTEAFF. CDR3 DNA: TGTGCCAGCACCCACGACGGGGGAAACACTGAAGCTTTCTTT. The gene calls are TRBV3-1 (or the pseudogene TRBV3-2) and TRBJ1-1; tentative D call: TRBD1 (5 bases). The germline CDR1 and CDR2 sequences are LGHDT and YNNKEL (reference sequence). V shed 7 bases and J shed 2 bases, with 14 bases lying between them. The CDR3 spans 14 residues.

The genes are TRBV3-1 (or the pseudogene TRBV3-2) and TRBJ2-4, with D possibly TRBD1 on 5 matching bases. The CDR3 has 16 amino acids. V shed 3 bases and J shed 0 bases, with 12 bases lying between them. Germline V lookup: CDR1 LGHDT, CDR2 YNNKEL (reference sequence). The CDR3 DNA sequence: TGTGCCAGCAGCCAGGGTGGACAACTAGCCAAAAACATTCAGTACTTC. Protein sequence: CASSQGGQLAKNIQYF.

This clone was recorded a few times. This chain uses TRBV10-3 with TRBJ1-5; the match to TRBD1 covers 10 bases. The germline gives CDR1 ENHRY, CDR2 SYGVKD. The CDR3 has 14 residues. J gave up 4 bases and V 8 bases, and 5 bases lay outside the gene matches. CDR3 DNA: TGTGCCATCCGGGGACAGGGGCAAAATCAGCCCCAGCATTTT. As protein: CAIRGQGQNQPQHF.

The chain couples TRBV25-1 to TRBJ2-1; 12 bases fit TRBD2. The ends lost 2 bases at V and 8 bases at J; junction bases unmatched: 4. CDR1 MGHDK and CDR2 SYGVNS come from the germline V gene. The CDR3 has 15 amino acids. In nucleotides, the CDR3 is TGTGCCAGCAGTGAACCGGGACTAGCGGGCTATGAGCAGTTCTTC. Encoded protein: CASSEPGLAGYEQFF.

J is TRBJ1-2 and V is TRBV5-1, with unresolved D. Looked up from germline, CDR1 is SGHRS and CDR2 is YFSETQ. The germline V and J ends were trimmed by 0 bases and 4 bases, with 7 bases remaining between them. The CDR3 has 13 amino acids. CDR3 region: CASSLESFYGYTF. In nucleotides, the CDR3 is TGCGCCAGCAGCTTGGAATCTTTCTATGGCTACACCTTC.

The V call is TRBV7-2, the J call TRBJ2-7, with D tentatively TRBD1 (5 bases). This CDR3 has 14 amino acids. Germline CDR1 SGHTA, CDR2 FQGNSA. The V end lost 5 bases, the J end lost 0 bases, and 11 bases lay between the germline ends. CDR3 sequence: CASSGAAPSYEQYF. In DNA, the CDR3 is TGTGCCAGCAGCGGGGCGGCGCCCTCCTACGAGCAGTACTTC.

V usage is TRBV20-1 and J usage is TRBJ1-2; D is uncertain. Germline assignment: CDR1 DFQATT and CDR2 SNEGSKA (reference sequence). V lost 4 bases to trimming and J lost 2 bases, with 2 bases between them. The CDR3 sequence is 10 residues long. CDR3 bases: TGCAGTGCTACCAACTATGGCTACACCTTC. Translation gives CSATNYGYTF.

The DNA of the CDR3 is TGTGCCAGCAGTGAAGTGGCGGCTTCTCCCTCCTATAATTCACCCCTCCACTTT. Translating it yields CASSEVAASPSYNSPLHF. The rearrangement joins TRBV6-1 to TRBJ1-6; the D is unclear. Deletions cut 1 base from V and 0 bases from J, with 13 bases between. CDR1 and CDR2 from the germline V gene are MNHNS and SASEGT. This CDR3 has 18 residues.

This chain joins TRBV29-1 and TRBJ1-5; D is unclear. Germline CDR1 is SQVTM and CDR2 is ANQGSEA. CDR3 size: 15 residues. Trimming removed 4 bases at V and 4 bases at J, with 17 bases between. The CDR3 DNA reads TGCAGCGTTGCCGATGGGGTTTTGGGTAATCAGCCCCAGCATTTT. Translation: CSVADGVLGNQPQHF.

The J gene is TRBJ2-5, the V gene TRBV7-2; 12 bases line up with TRBD2. Germline loops: CDR1 SGHTA, CDR2 FQGNSA. The CDR3 consists of 17 residues. V shed 5 bases and J 1 base; nucleotides not matched to a gene: 8. CDR3 DNA sequence: TGTGCCAGCAGCCCGTTTACTAGCGGGGGGATCCAAGAGACCCAGTACTTC. The encoded protein is CASSPFTSGGIQETQYF. The complete variable domain, with remaining parts taken from reference TRBV7-2 and TRBJ2-5, reads GAGVSQSPSNKVTEKGKDVELRCDPISGHTALYWYRQSLGQGLEFLIYFQGNSAPDKSGLPSDRFSAERTGGSVSTLTIQRTQQEDSAVYLCASSPFTSGGIQETQYFGPGTRLLVL.

This clone is a singleton in its sample. This chain connects TRBV6-5 to TRBJ2-5; TRBD1 aligns across 7 bases. Trimming at V came to 4 bases and at J to 8 bases, leaving 16 bases not matched to a gene. Germline V gives CDR1 MNHEY, CDR2 SVGAGI. This CDR3 is 16 amino acids long. The CDR3 loop is CASSFNPTGSLDTQYF. The CDR3 nucleotides read TGTGCCAGCAGTTTCAACCCGACAGGGAGCTTGGACACCCAGTACTTC.

The J gene is TRBJ1-5, the V gene TRBV19; D call uncertain. CDR1 and CDR2 (germline): LNHDA, SQIVND (reference sequence). Trimming took off 4 bases at V and 4 bases at J, with 5 bases between the two ends. The CDR3 is made up of 12 amino acids. CDR3 in DNA: TGTGCCAGTAGTACACAGAATCAGCCCCAGCATTTT. This sequence encodes CASSTQNQPQHF.

The chain recombines TRBV12-3 or TRBV12-4 with TRBJ1-2; 7 bases align to TRBD1. Trimming removed 3 bases from V and 7 bases from J; junction bases left unmatched: 2. This CDR3 region has 12 residues. CDR3 protein: CASSFRDSGYTF. CDR3 in DNA: TGTGCCAGCAGTTTTCGGGACAGTGGCTACACCTTC.

The gene calls are TRBV6-4 and TRBJ2-3; D tentatively reads TRBD1 or TRBD2 (5 bases each). From germline, CDR1 is MRHNA and CDR2 SNTAGT. The ends were cut back, 9 bases at V and 5 bases at J, with 15 bases in the middle. The CDR3 has 13 residues. The CDR3 DNA sequence: TGTGCCAGATCTAGGGACCAGGGAGATACGCAGTATTTT. Translation: CARSRDQGDTQYF.

In its sample, this clone was seen once. This chain connects TRBV5-8 to TRBJ2-7; tentative D call: TRBD1 (6 bases). V was clipped by 2 bases and J by 2 bases, with 14 bases between them. From germline, CDR1 is SGHTS and CDR2 YDEGEE. CDR3 length: 15 residues. In DNA, the CDR3 is TGTGCCAGCAGCTTTCCGGACAGCCATACCTACGAGCAGTACTTC. It encodes CASSFPDSHTYEQYF.

This clone turned up a few times. The chain employs TRBV27 and TRBJ1-6; the D is unclear. The CDR3 covers 14 residues. With 2 bases removed from V and 4 bases from J, the gap between germline ends came to 6 bases. CDR1 and CDR2 from the germline V gene are MNHEY and SMNVEV (reference sequence). The CDR3 reads CASSLGVYNSPLHF. CDR3 nucleotide sequence: TGTGCCAGCAGTTTAGGGGTTTATAATTCACCCCTCCACTTT.

The V gene is TRBV4-1, the J gene TRBJ2-7, with TRBD1 as a possible D gene (6 bases). Trimming stripped 7 bases from V and 2 bases from J, with 18 bases between. CDR1 is MGHRA, CDR2 YSYEKL, per germline. CDR3 length equals 15 residues. The CDR3 bases are TGCGCCAGCAAACACGGGGCGACAGGCCCCTACGAGCAGTACTTC. Translated: CASKHGATGPYEQYF.

The chain recombines TRBV6-5 with TRBJ2-7, with TRBD2 identical over 12 bases. Per the germline V gene, CDR1 is MNHEY and CDR2 is SVGAGI. Trimming cost V 7 bases and J 2 bases; bases outside gene matches: 6. The CDR3 loop spans 15 amino acids. The CDR3 spells CASITTSGGAYEQYF. CDR3 DNA: TGTGCCAGCATCACGACTAGCGGGGGAGCCTACGAGCAGTACTTC.

This chain joins TRBV7-9 and TRBJ1-2; D not certain. Trimming pared 1 base from V and 1 base from J, leaving 1 base between. The CDR3 contains 12 residues. Germline V gives CDR1 SEHNR, CDR2 FQNEAQ (reference sequence). The CDR3 reads CASSLDNYGYTF. Written as DNA, the CDR3 is TGTGCCAGCAGCTTAGATAACTATGGCTACACCTTC.